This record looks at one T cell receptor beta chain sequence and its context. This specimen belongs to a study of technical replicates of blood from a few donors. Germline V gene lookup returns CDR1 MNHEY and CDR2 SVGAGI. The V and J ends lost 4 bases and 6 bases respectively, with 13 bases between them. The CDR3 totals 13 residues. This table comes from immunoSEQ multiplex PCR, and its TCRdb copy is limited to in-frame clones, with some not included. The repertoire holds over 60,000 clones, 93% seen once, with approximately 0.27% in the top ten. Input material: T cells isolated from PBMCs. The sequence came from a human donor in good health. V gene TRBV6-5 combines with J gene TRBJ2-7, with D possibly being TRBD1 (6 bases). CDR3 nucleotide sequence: TGTGCCAGCAGTTCCAGGGGTTTAGGCGAGCAGTACTTC. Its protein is CASSSRGLGEQYF.